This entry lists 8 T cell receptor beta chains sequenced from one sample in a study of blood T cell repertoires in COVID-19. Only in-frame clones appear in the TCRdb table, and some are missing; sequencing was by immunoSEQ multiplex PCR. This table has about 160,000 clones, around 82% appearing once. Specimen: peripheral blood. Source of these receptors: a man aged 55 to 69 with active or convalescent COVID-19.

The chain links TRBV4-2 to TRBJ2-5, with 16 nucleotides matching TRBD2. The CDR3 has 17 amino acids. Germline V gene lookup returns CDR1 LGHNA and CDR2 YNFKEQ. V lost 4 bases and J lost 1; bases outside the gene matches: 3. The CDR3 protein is CASSPGTSGGAQETQYF. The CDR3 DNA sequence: TGTGCCAGCAGCCCCGGGACTAGCGGGGGGGCCCAAGAGACCCAGTACTTC.

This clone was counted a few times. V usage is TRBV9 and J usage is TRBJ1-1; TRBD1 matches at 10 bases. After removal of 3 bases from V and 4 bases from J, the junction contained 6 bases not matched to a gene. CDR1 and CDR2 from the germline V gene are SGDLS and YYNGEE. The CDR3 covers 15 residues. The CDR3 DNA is TGTGCCAGCAGCGGCCGGGACAGGGGTCCCACTGAAGCTTTCTTT. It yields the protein CASSGRDRGPTEAFF.

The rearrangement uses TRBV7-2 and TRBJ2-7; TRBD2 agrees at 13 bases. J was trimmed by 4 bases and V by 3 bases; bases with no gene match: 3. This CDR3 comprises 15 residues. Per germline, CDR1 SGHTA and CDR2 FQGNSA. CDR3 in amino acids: CASSLTSGGPYEQYF. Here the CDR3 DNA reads TGTGCCAGCAGCTTGACTAGCGGGGGGCCTTACGAGCAGTACTTC.

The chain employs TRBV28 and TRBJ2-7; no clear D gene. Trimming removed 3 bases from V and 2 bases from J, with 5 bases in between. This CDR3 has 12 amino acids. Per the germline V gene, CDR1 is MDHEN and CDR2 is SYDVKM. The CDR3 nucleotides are TGTGCCAGCAGTTTTATCGCCTACGAGCAGTACTTC. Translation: CASSFIAYEQYF.

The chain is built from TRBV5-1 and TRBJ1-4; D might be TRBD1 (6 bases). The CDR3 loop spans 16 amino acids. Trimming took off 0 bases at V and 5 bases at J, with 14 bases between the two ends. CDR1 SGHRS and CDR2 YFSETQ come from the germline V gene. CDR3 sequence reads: CASSLGTGTRNEKLFF. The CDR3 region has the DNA TGCGCCAGCAGCTTGGGAACAGGGACTAGAAATGAAAAACTGTTTTTT. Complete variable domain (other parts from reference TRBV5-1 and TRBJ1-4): KAGVTQTPRYLIKTRGQQVTLSCSPISGHRSVSWYQQTPGQGLQFLFEYFSETQRNKGNFPGRFSGRQFSNSRSEMNVSTLELGDSALYLCASSLGTGTRNEKLFFGSGTQLSVL.

CDR3 in DNA: TGTGCCAGCAGCCAAGGGTCAGGGATAGAGCCCCAGCATTTT. Translating it yields CASSQGSGIEPQHF. V gene TRBV4-2 combines with J gene TRBJ1-5; D is possibly TRBD1 (5 bases). This CDR3 contains 14 residues. Between the trimmed V and J ends, which lost 1 base and 8 bases, there was a span of 12 bases. Germline CDR1 reads LGHNA; CDR2 reads YNFKEQ.

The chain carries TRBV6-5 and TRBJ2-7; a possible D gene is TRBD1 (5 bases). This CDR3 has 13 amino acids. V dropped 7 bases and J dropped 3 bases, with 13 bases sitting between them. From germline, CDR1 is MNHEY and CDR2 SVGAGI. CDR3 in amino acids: CASNPWGGYEQYF. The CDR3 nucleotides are TGTGCCAGCAACCCGTGGGGCGGCTACGAGCAGTACTTC.

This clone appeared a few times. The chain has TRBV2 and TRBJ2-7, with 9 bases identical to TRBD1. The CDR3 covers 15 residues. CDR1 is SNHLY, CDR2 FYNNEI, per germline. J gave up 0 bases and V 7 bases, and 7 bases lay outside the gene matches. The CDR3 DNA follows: TGTGCCAGCAAAGCCGGGACAGGGCCCTCCTACGAGCAGTACTTC. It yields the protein CASKAGTGPSYEQYF.